This record concerns one TCR beta chain sequence. The data were obtained in a study of blood T cell repertoires in COVID-19. The V gene lost 2 bases and the J gene lost 0 bases, with 11 bases spanning the gap. The CDR3 covers 16 residues. Germline V lookup: CDR1 GTSNPN, CDR2 SVGIG (reference sequence). Some clones are missing from TCRdb's copy, which holds only in-frame ones; the method was immunoSEQ multiplex PCR. Counted here are roughly 210,000 clones, around four fifths occurring once; the ten biggest clones make up about 10%. The sequence was collected from a woman older than 75 with COVID-19, enrolled during active disease. The source material was peripheral blood. The rearrangement uses TRBV30 and TRBJ1-6; D gene ambiguous. CDR3 protein: CAWSSPESSYNSPLHF. Written as DNA, the CDR3 is TGTGCCTGGAGTTCCCCCGAGAGCTCCTATAATTCACCCCTCCACTTT.